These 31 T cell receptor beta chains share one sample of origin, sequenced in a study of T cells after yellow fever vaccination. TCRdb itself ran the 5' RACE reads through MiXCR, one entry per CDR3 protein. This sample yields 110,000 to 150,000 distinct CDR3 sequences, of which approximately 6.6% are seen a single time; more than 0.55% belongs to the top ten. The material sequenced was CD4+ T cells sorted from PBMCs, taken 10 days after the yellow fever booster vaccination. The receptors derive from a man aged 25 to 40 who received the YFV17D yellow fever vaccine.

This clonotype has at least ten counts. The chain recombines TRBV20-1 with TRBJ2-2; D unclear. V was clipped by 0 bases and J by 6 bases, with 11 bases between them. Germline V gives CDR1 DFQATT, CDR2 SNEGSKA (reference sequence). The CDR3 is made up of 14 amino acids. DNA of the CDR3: TGCAGTGCTAGAGATCCAAGGAATCCCGGGGAGCTGTTTTTT. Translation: CSARDPRNPGELFF.

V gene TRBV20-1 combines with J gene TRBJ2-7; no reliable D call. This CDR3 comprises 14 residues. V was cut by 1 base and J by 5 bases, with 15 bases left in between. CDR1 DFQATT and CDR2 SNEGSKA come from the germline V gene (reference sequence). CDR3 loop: CSARGPDWWDEQYF. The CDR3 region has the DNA TGCAGTGCTAGAGGTCCAGATTGGTGGGACGAGCAGTACTTC.

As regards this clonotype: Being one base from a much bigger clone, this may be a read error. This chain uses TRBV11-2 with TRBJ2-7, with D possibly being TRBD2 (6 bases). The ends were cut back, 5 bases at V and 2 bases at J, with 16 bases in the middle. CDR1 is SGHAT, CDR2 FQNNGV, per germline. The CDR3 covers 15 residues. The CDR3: CASSITTSTAYEQYF. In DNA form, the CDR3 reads TGTGCCAGCAGCATAACGACTAGTACAGCCTACGAGCAGTACTTC.

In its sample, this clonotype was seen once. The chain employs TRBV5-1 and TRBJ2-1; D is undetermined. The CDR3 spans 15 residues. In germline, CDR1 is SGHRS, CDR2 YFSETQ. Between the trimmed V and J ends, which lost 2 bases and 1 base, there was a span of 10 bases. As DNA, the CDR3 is TGCGCCAGCAGCTTTAGCCGCTTATCCTACAATGAGCAGTTCTTC. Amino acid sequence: CASSFSRLSYNEQFF.

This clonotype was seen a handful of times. The CDR3 DNA follows: TGTGCCAGTAGCTTGCGTCTAAGGTGGACCGGGGAGCTGTTTTTT. Amino acids: CASSLRLRWTGELFF. The gene calls are TRBV19 and TRBJ2-2; D not certain. Trimming shortened V by 6 bases and J by 5 bases, and 16 bases separated the two germline ends. CDR1 is LNHDA and CDR2 is SQIVND in the germline V gene (reference sequence). The CDR3 spans 15 residues.

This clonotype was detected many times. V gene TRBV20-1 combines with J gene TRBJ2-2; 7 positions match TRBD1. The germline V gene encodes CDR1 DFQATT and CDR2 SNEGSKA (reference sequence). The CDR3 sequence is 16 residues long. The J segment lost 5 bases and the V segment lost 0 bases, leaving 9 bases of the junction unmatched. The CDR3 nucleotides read TGCAGTGCTAGAGAGGTCAGACAGGGTCGAACCGGGGAGCTGTTTTTT. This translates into CSAREVRQGRTGELFF.

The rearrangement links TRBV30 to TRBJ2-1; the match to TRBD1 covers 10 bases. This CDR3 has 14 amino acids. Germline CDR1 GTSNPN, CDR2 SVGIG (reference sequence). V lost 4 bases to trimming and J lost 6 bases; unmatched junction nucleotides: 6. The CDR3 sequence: CAWTRQGAFNEQFF. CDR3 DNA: TGTGCCTGGACGAGACAGGGGGCCTTCAATGAGCAGTTCTTC.

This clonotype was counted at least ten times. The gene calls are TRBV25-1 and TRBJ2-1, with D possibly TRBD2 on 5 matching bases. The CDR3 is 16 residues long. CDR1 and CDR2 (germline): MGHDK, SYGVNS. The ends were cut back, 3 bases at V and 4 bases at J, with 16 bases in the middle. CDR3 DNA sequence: TGTGCCAGCAGTGACCTTAGCGCGAAATCATACAATGAGCAGTTCTTC. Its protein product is CASSDLSAKSYNEQFF.

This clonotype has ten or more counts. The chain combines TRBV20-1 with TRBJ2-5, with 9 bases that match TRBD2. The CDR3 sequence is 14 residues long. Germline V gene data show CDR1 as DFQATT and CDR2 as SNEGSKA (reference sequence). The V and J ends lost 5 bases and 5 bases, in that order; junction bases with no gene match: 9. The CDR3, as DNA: TGCAGTGCTCCCCCGCTAGCGGGACGGGAGACCCAGTACTTC. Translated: CSAPPLAGRETQYF.

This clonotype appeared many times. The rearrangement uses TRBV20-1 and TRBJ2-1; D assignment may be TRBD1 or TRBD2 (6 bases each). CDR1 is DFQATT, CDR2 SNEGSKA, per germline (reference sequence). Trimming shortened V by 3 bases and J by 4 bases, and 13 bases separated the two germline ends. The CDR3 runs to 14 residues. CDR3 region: CSARGRGLYNEQFF. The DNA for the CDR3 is TGCAGTGCTAGGGGCAGGGGACTGTACAATGAGCAGTTCTTC.

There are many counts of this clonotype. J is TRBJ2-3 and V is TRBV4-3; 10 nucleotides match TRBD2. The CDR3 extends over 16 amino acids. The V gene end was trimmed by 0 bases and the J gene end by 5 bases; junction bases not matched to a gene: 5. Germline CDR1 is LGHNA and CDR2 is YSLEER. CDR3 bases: TGCGCCAGCAGCCAAGAGCTAGCGGGAGCTGGAGATACGCAGTATTTT. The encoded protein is CASSQELAGAGDTQYF.

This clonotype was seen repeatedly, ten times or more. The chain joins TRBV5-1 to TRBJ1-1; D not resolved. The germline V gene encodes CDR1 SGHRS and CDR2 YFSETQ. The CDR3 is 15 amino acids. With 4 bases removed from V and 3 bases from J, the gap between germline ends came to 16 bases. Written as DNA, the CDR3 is TGCGCCAGCAGCCTCCTCCCGGCCGTGGACACTGAAGCTTTCTTT. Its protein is CASSLLPAVDTEAFF.

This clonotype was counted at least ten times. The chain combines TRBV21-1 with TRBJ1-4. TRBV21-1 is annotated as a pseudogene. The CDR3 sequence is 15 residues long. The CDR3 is CASSNSTEANEKLFF. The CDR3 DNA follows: TGTGCCAGCAGCAATAGCACAGAGGCGAATGAAAAACTGTTTTTT.

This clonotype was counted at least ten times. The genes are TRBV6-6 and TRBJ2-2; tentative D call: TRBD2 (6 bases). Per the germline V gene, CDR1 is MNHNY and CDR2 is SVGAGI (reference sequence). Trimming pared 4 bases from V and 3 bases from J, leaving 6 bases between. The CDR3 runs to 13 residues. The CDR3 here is CASSSGDTGELFF. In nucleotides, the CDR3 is TGTGCCAGCAGTTCGGGGGACACCGGGGAGCTGTTTTTT.

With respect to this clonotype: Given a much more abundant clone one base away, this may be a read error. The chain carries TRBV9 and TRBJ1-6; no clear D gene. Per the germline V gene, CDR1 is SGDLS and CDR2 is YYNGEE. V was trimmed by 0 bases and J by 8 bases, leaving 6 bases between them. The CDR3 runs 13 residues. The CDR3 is CASSVVEDSPLHF. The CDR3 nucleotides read TGTGCCAGCAGCGTAGTCGAGGATTCACCCCTCCACTTT.

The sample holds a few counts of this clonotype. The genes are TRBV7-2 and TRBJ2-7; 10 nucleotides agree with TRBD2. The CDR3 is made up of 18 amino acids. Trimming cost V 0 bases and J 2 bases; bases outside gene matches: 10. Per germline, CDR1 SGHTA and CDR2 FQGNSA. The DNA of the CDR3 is TGTGCCAGCAGCTTAGCACCTCCCACACTAGCGGGACCCTACGAGCAGTACTTC. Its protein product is CASSLAPPTLAGPYEQYF.

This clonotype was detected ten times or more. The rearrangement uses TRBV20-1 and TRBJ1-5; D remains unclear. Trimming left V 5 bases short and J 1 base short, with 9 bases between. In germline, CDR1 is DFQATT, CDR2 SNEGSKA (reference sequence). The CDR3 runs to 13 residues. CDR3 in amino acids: CSAPGVSNQPQHF. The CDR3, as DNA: TGCAGTGCTCCCGGGGTGAGCAATCAGCCCCAGCATTTT.

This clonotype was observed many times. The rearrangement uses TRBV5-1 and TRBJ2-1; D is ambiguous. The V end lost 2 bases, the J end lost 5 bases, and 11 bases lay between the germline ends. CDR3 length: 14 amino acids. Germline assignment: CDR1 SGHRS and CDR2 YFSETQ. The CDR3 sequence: CASSFRSQNNEQFF. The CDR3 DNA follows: TGCGCCAGCAGCTTTCGGTCGCAGAACAATGAGCAGTTCTTC.

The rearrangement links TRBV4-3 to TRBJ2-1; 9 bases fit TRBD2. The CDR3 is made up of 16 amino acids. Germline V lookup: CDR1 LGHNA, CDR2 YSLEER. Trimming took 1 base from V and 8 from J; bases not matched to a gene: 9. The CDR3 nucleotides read TGCGCCAGCAGCCAAGGCCTAGCGGGGCTAAGCGATGAGCAGTTCTTC. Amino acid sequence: CASSQGLAGLSDEQFF.

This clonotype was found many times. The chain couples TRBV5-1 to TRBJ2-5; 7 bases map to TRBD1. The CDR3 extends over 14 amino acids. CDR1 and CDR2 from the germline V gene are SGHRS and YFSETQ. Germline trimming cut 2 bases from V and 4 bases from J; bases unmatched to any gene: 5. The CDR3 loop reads CASSLGGRPETQYF. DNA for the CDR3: TGCGCCAGCAGCTTAGGGGGCCGACCAGAGACCCAGTACTTC. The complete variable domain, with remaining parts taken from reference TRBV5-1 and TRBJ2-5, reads KAGVTQTPRYLIKTRGQQVTLSCSPISGHRSVSWYQQTPGQGLQFLFEYFSETQRNKGNFPGRFSGRQFSNSRSEMNVSTLELGDSALYLCASSLGGRPETQYFGPGTRLLVL.

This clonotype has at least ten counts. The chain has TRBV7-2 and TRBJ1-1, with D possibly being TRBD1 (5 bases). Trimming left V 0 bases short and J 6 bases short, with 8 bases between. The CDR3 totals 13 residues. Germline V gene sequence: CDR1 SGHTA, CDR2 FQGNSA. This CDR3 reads CASSLARASEAFF. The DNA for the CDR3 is TGTGCCAGCAGCTTAGCCAGGGCCTCTGAAGCTTTCTTT.

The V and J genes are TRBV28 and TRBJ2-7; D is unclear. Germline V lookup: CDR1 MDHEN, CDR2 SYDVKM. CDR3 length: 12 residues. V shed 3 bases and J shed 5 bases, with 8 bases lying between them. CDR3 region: CASSFQTHEQYF. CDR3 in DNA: TGTGCCAGCAGTTTTCAAACCCACGAGCAGTACTTC.

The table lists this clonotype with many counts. DNA of the CDR3: TGTGCCAGCAGGTCAACCTCCTACCCCACAGATACGCAGTATTTT. Translated, it gives CASRSTSYPTDTQYF. The J gene is TRBJ2-3, the V gene TRBV12-3 or TRBV12-4; D not resolved. There are 15 residues in the CDR3. V lost 6 bases and J 2 bases, leaving 15 bases between the germline ends.

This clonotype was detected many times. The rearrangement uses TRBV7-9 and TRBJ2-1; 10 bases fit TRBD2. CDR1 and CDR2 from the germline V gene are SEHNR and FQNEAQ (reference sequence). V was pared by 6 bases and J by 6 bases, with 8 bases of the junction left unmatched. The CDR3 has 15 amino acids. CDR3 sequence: CASRDSSGSPNEQFF. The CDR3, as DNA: TGTGCCAGCAGGGATTCTAGCGGGAGCCCCAATGAGCAGTTCTTC.

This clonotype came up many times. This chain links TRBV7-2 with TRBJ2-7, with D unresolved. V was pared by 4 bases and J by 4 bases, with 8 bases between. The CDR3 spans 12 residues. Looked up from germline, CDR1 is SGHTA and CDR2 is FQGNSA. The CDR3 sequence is CASSSVGYEQYF. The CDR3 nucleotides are TGTGCCAGCAGCTCGGTTGGGTACGAGCAGTACTTC. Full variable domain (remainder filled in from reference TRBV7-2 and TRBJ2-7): GAGVSQSPSNKVTEKGKDVELRCDPISGHTALYWYRQSLGQGLEFLIYFQGNSAPDKSGLPSDRFSAERTGGSVSTLTIQRTQQEDSAVYLCASSSVGYEQYFGPGTRLTVT.

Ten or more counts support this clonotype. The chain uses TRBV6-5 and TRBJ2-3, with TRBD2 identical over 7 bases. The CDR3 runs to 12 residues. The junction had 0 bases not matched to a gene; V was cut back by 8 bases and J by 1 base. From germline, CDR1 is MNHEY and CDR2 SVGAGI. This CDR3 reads CASRGGTDTQYF. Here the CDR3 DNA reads TGTGCCAGCCGGGGGGGCACAGATACGCAGTATTTT.

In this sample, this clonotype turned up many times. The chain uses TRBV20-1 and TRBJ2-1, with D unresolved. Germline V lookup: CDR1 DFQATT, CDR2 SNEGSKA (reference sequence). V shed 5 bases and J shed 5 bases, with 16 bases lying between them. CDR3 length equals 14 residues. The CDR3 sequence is CSAFSPDFNNEQFF. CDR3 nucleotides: TGCAGTGCTTTTTCACCCGACTTTAACAATGAGCAGTTCTTC.

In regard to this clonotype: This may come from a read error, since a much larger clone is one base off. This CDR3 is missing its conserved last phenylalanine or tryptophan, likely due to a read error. The CDR3 protein is CASSSDAGASDTQYL. The CDR3 region has the DNA TGTGCCAGCAGCTCCGATGCCGGCGCGAGCGATACGCAGTATTTA. This rearrangement joins TRBV7-8 to TRBJ2-3; no clear D. This CDR3 spans 15 amino acids. The V gene's germline CDR1 is SGHVS and CDR2 FQNEAQ. With 4 bases removed from V and 6 bases from J, the gap between germline ends came to 17 bases.

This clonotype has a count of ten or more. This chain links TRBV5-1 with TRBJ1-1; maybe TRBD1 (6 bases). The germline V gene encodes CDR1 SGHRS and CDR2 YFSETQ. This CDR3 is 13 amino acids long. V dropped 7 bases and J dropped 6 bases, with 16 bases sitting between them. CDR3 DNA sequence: TGCGCCAGCCATTACGAAAAGGGGGCTGAAGCTTTCTTT. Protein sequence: CASHYEKGAEAFF.

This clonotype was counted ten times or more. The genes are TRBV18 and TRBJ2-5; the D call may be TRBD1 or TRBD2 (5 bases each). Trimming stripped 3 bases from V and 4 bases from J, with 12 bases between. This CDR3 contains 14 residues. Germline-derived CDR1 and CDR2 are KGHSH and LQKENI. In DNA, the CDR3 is TGTGCCAGCTCACCTGGGACCATAGGAGAGACCCAGTACTTC. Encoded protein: CASSPGTIGETQYF.

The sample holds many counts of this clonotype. The chain's CDR3 is CASSRDGKETQYF. The CDR3 bases are TGCGCCAGCAGCAGGGACGGAAAAGAGACCCAGTACTTC. The chain links TRBV5-1 to TRBJ2-5; the D call may be TRBD1 or TRBD2 (5 bases each). The CDR3 has 13 amino acids. The V and J ends lost 4 bases and 3 bases respectively, with 10 bases between them. CDR1 and CDR2 from the germline V gene are SGHRS and YFSETQ.